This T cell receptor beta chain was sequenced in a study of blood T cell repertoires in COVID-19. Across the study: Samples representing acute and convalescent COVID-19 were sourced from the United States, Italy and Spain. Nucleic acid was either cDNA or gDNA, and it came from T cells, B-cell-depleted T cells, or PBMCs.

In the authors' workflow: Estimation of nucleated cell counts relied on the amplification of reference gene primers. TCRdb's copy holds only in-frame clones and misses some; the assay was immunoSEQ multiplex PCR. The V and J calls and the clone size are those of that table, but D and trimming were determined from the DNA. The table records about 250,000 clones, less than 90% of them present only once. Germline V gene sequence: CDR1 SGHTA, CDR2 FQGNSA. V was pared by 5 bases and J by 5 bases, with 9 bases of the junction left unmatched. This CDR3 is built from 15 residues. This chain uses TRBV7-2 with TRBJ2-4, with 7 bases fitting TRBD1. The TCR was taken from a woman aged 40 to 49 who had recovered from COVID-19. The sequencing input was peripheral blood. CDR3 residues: CASSPRGTVQNIQYF. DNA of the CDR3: TGTGCCAGCAGCCCTAGAGGGACAGTGCAAAACATTCAGTACTTC.